This T cell receptor (beta chain) comes out of a study of PD-L1 blockade in urothelial cancer. Study observations and caveats: Having blood TCR clonality under the median before treatment predicted better survival.

The cohort comprised individuals with locally advanced or metastatic urothelial carcinoma. About this clone itself: No antigen is known for it.

Per germline, CDR1 SEHNR and CDR2 FQNEAQ (reference sequence). V lost 5 bases and J 6 bases, leaving 20 bases between the germline ends. This CDR3 comprises 16 residues. Repertoires were generated with immunoSEQ multiplex PCR, while TCRdb's copy carries only in-frame clones and drops some. The data contain about 91,000 clones, 90% of them seen just once; the ten biggest clones take up over 8.5%. Material: PBMCs, obtained around atezolizumab (anti-PD-L1) treatment. The sequence came from a man in his 60s with urothelial cancer. The chain joins TRBV7-9 to TRBJ1-5, with a possible D match to TRBD1 (6 bases). The CDR3: CASSPSGTKVGQPQHF. The CDR3, as DNA: TGTGCCAGCAGCCCCAGCGGGACAAAGGTGGGTCAGCCCCAGCATTTT.